This section outlines one T cell receptor beta chain sequence together with its context. The data belong to a study of T-cell reconstitution after alpha-beta-depleted transplantation in children. The authors prepared the TCRbeta library with unique molecular identifiers. Each CDR3 protein is one row after TCRdb ran MiXCR on the PCR reads. The sample records about 350,000 distinct CDR3 sequences, more than 10% being singletons. Per germline, CDR1 SNHLY and CDR2 FYNNEI. V was trimmed by 4 bases and J by 5 bases, leaving 17 bases between them. CDR3 length equals 15 residues. V and J are TRBV2 and TRBJ1-2, with a weak D call TRBD1 (5 bases). The sample was PBMCs, taken from the stem cell graft. This sequence originates from a human donor who donated a stem cell graft to a child with Fanconi anemia. DNA of the CDR3: TGTGCCAGCAGTGTATCTTCAGGGCCGGGGTATGGCTACACCTTC. This gives the protein CASSVSSGPGYGYTF.